Presented here are 27 T cell receptor beta chains from one specimen sequenced in a study of T cell responses to AZD1222 COVID-19 vaccine. TCRdb keeps only in-frame clones here, not all; method: immunoSEQ multiplex PCR. The sample lists 100,000 to 150,000 clones, just over 85% occurring once. The source was peripheral blood, collected on day 0 of AZD1222 vaccination. Source of these receptors: an adult in good health.

This clone was counted a single time. V gene TRBV12-3 or TRBV12-4 combines with J gene TRBJ1-1; no firm D call. The CDR3 length is 12 residues. Trimming pared 6 bases from V and 10 bases from J, leaving 15 bases between. In nucleotides, the CDR3 is TGTGCCAGCAGGATCGACAACGAGGGAGCTTTCTTT. The encoded protein is CASRIDNEGAFF.

This clone was seen just once. The J gene is TRBJ1-3, the V gene TRBV4-1; no reliable D call. This CDR3 is 15 amino acids long. The germline V gene encodes CDR1 MGHRA and CDR2 YSYEKL. The V end was cut by 4 bases, the J end by 0 bases, with 10 bases between. The CDR3 protein is CASSPRTRSGNTIYF. CDR3 sequence (DNA): TGCGCCAGCAGCCCGCGGACCCGCTCTGGAAACACCATATATTTT.

The chain recombines TRBV29-1 with TRBJ1-2, with 8 bases lining up with TRBD1. Trimming at V came to 6 bases and at J to 0 bases, leaving 6 bases not matched to a gene. This CDR3 comprises 14 residues. Per germline, CDR1 SQVTM and CDR2 ANQGSEA. CDR3 sequence (DNA): TGCAGCGTCCGGGACAGGACTACTAACTATGGCTACACCTTC. Protein product: CSVRDRTTNYGYTF.

This clone was seen only a few times. The chain has TRBV5-1 and TRBJ2-7, with TRBD2 matching 10 bases. The CDR3 has 15 amino acids. Losses at the gene ends were 3 bases for V and 1 base for J; bases not matched to a gene: 4. Germline CDR1 SGHRS, CDR2 YFSETQ. The CDR3 nucleotides are TGCGCCAGCAGCTCGGTGACTAGCGGGTCCTACGAGCAGTACTTC. Its translation: CASSSVTSGSYEQYF.

The chain recombines TRBV18 with TRBJ2-5; no firm D call. The germline V gene encodes CDR1 KGHSH and CDR2 LQKENI. This CDR3 spans 13 amino acids. V lost 1 base, J lost 6 bases, and 9 bases lay in between. The CDR3 loop is CASSPLADKTQYF. The CDR3 DNA reads as TGTGCCAGCTCACCACTAGCAGACAAGACCCAGTACTTC.

The chain links TRBV14 to TRBJ1-1; D gene uncertain. The CDR3 runs 12 residues. Trimming shortened V by 1 base and J by 3 bases, and 3 bases separated the two germline ends. Germline V CDR1 and CDR2: SGHDN, FVKESK. CDR3 sequence reads: CASSQGYTEAFF. The DNA for the CDR3 is TGTGCCAGCAGCCAAGGGTACACTGAAGCTTTCTTT.

This clone occurred many times. The genes are TRBV7-3 and TRBJ2-2; perhaps TRBD1 as D (5 bases). This CDR3 comprises 16 residues. Between the trimmed V and J ends, which lost 0 bases and 5 bases, there was a span of 13 bases. CDR1 and CDR2 (germline): SGHTA, FQGTGA. CDR3: CASSLTLLGETGELFF. CDR3 DNA sequence: TGTGCCAGCAGCTTAACGCTCCTAGGGGAAACCGGGGAGCTGTTTTTT.

The chain carries TRBV19 and TRBJ1-2; 9 bases are a match to TRBD1. J lost 5 bases, V lost 11 bases, and 6 bases had no gene match. The CDR3 length is 12 residues. From germline, CDR1 is LNHDA and CDR2 SQIVND (reference sequence). CDR3 protein: CACRDREYGYTF. The CDR3 region has the DNA TGTGCCTGCCGGGACAGGGAATATGGCTACACCTTC.

The rearrangement links TRBV14 to TRBJ2-5, with 8 positions matching TRBD2. CDR1 and CDR2 (germline): SGHDN, FVKESK. The length of the CDR3 is 17 residues. J gave up 0 bases and V 0 bases, and 6 bases lay outside the gene matches. CDR3 region: CASSQEWKRGYQETQYF. The CDR3 DNA follows: TGTGCCAGCAGCCAAGAGTGGAAGCGGGGGTACCAAGAGACCCAGTACTTC.

The J gene is TRBJ2-3, the V gene TRBV7-9; D may be TRBD1 or TRBD2 (5 bases each). With 5 bases removed from V and 3 bases from J, the gap between germline ends came to 18 bases. Germline loops: CDR1 SEHNR, CDR2 FQNEAQ (reference sequence). This CDR3 is built from 16 residues. CDR3 DNA: TGTGCCAGCAGCCTCGGGGCAAGTCCAGAGACAGATACGCAGTATTTT. This gives the protein CASSLGASPETDTQYF.

The V call is TRBV12-3 or TRBV12-4, the J call TRBJ1-6; a possible D gene is TRBD1 (6 bases). V was cut by 8 bases and J by 8 bases, with 13 bases left in between. The CDR3 is 13 residues long. DNA of the CDR3: TGTGCCAGCCGGACGACAGGAGATTCACCCCTCCACTTT. Translated: CASRTTGDSPLHF.

The CDR3 nucleotides read TGTGCCAGCAGCCAACCGTGGGGAAACACCATATATTTT. As protein: CASSQPWGNTIYF. The V gene is TRBV3-1 (or the pseudogene TRBV3-2), the J gene TRBJ1-3; D is unresolved. This CDR3 region has 13 residues. The V gene lost 2 bases and the J gene lost 4 bases, with 6 bases spanning the gap. The V gene's germline CDR1 is LGHDT and CDR2 YNNKEL (reference sequence).

The chain is built from TRBV3-1 (or the pseudogene TRBV3-2) and TRBJ1-1, with D maybe TRBD1 (6 bases). Germline V gene sequence: CDR1 LGHDT, CDR2 YNNKEL (reference sequence). V was pared by 0 bases and J by 11 bases, with 13 bases between. The CDR3 runs to 13 residues. The CDR3 region has the DNA TGTGCCAGCAGCCAAGAAGTGGGGGGCCGGGCTTTCTTT. It encodes CASSQEVGGRAFF.

The rearrangement uses TRBV4-3 and TRBJ1-2; D perhaps matches TRBD1 (6 bases). Per germline, CDR1 LGHNA and CDR2 YSLEER. CDR3 size: 17 residues. The germline V and J ends were trimmed by 0 bases and 7 bases, with 21 bases remaining between them. The chain's CDR3 is CASSQDLTILQGSGYTF. The CDR3 DNA reads as TGCGCCAGCAGCCAAGACCTTACTATACTACAGGGTTCTGGCTACACCTTC.

The chain uses TRBV6-2 or TRBV6-3 and TRBJ2-2, with D unresolved. Germline CDR1 reads MNHEY; CDR2 reads SVGEGT. V lost 4 bases, J lost 8 bases, and 5 bases lay in between. The CDR3 is 11 amino acids. Written as DNA, the CDR3 is TGTGCCAGCAGTTGGGGTGGGGAGCTGTTTTTT. It codes for CASSWGGELFF.

V is TRBV23-1 and J is TRBJ1-4; D is unclear. TRBV23-1 is labeled an ORF, and its function is uncertain. The V end lost 2 bases, the J end lost 1 base, and 11 bases lay between the germline ends. This CDR3 spans 16 amino acids. CDR3 protein: CASSQPPSLTNEKLFF. CDR3 in DNA: TGCGCCAGCAGTCAACCCCCCAGCCTAACTAATGAAAAACTGTTTTTT.

V gene TRBV2 combines with J gene TRBJ2-3, with D perhaps matching TRBD2 (5 bases). The CDR3 is 14 amino acids. CDR1 and CDR2 from the germline V gene are SNHLY and FYNNEI. With 3 bases removed from V and 5 bases from J, the gap between germline ends came to 12 bases. Here the CDR3 reads CASSDRWAGDTQYF. The CDR3 nucleotides read TGTGCCAGCAGTGATAGGTGGGCGGGAGATACGCAGTATTTT.

This clone was detected a few times. The chain combines TRBV11-2 with TRBJ2-5; D is uncertain. Germline V gene sequence: CDR1 SGHAT, CDR2 FQNNGV. Deletions cut 2 bases from V and 5 bases from J, with 3 bases between. CDR3 size: 11 residues. Written as DNA, the CDR3 is TGTGCCAGCAGCTTACACGAGACCCAGTACTTC. Its protein is CASSLHETQYF.

The CDR3 nucleotides read TGTGCCTGCAAGGGGGCGTCGGATGGTCAGCCCCAGCATTTT. Its translation is CACKGASDGQPQHF. V and J are TRBV6-5 and TRBJ1-5, with TRBD1 matching over 7 bases. Germline V gene sequence: CDR1 MNHEY, CDR2 SVGAGI. Unmatched junction bases numbered 13, after V lost 11 bases and J lost 6 bases. The CDR3 is 14 residues long.

Ten or more counts support this clone. This chain links TRBV28 with TRBJ1-4, with 9 bases matching TRBD1. V shed 8 bases, J shed 7 bases, and the junction held 8 bases outside the gene matches. Germline V gives CDR1 MDHEN, CDR2 SYDVKM. The CDR3 spans 14 residues. The CDR3 DNA follows: TGTGCCAGCGGCCTTCCGGGACAGGGTGAAAAACTGTTTTTT. Protein: CASGLPGQGEKLFF.

This chain joins TRBV15 and TRBJ1-4; D is perhaps TRBD1 (6 bases). The germline gives CDR1 LNHNV, CDR2 YYDKDF (reference sequence). The CDR3 is made up of 14 amino acids. V was clipped by 3 bases and J by 8 bases, with 13 bases between them. Here the CDR3 DNA reads TGTGCCACCAGCAGGATCCGGACAGTCGAAAAACTGTTTTTT. This translates into CATSRIRTVEKLFF.

V gene TRBV9 combines with J gene TRBJ2-7; 8 nucleotides agree with TRBD1. Germline CDR1 is SGDLS and CDR2 is YYNGEE. This CDR3 region has 12 residues. The J segment lost 6 bases and the V segment lost 3 bases, leaving 2 bases of the junction unmatched. The CDR3 DNA is TGTGCCAGCAGCGGACAGGGGACCGAGCAGTACTTC. Its translation is CASSGQGTEQYF.

To note about this clone: The junction does not match germline at one end; this may be a read error. The CDR3 loop reads CASSQDRTRRIF. Written as DNA, the CDR3 is TGTGCCAGCAGCCAAGATAGGACCAGAAGGATCTTC. The rearrangement joins TRBV3-1 (or the pseudogene TRBV3-2) to TRBJ2-1; no firm D call. The CDR3 has 12 residues. Per the germline V gene, CDR1 is LGHDT and CDR2 is YNNKEL (reference sequence).

This clone was observed a handful of times. CDR3 DNA: TGTGCCAGCACCCCCCTTGGGATTTCTAATGAAAAACTGTTTTTT. Residues: CASTPLGISNEKLFF. This chain connects TRBV2 to TRBJ1-4; D not certain. Trimming took 7 bases from V and 3 from J, leaving 15 bases between them. Germline CDR1 is SNHLY and CDR2 is FYNNEI. The CDR3 has 15 amino acids.

This chain joins TRBV7-6 and TRBJ1-5, with TRBD1 as a possible D gene (6 bases). CDR3 length: 14 amino acids. The V end was cut by 1 base, the J end by 10 bases, with 14 bases between. CDR1 and CDR2 from the germline V gene are SGHVS and FNYEAQ. CDR3 in amino acids: CASSLDQGWSPQHF. In nucleotides, the CDR3 is TGTGCCAGCAGCTTAGACCAGGGGTGGAGCCCCCAGCATTTT.

The rearrangement uses TRBV12-3 or TRBV12-4 and TRBJ2-7; perhaps TRBD2 as D (5 bases). The CDR3 is 13 residues long. V was trimmed by 6 bases and J by 5 bases, leaving 14 bases between them. As DNA, the CDR3 is TGTGCCAGCAGCTGGGAGCGGTTCGACGAGCAGTACTTC. Translating it yields CASSWERFDEQYF.

This chain links TRBV6-5 with TRBJ1-5; 9 bases match TRBD1. Per germline, CDR1 MNHEY and CDR2 SVGAGI. The CDR3 extends over 15 amino acids. After removal of 6 bases from V and 5 bases from J, the junction contained 8 bases not matched to a gene. CDR3 sequence reads: CASSATGGGHQPQHF. CDR3 in DNA: TGTGCCAGCAGCGCAACAGGGGGCGGTCATCAGCCCCAGCATTTT.